The 22 T cell receptor beta chains in this list originate from one sample, sequenced in a study of untreated major depressive disorder. Sequenced by immunoSEQ multiplex PCR; TCRdb stores in-frame clones only, minus some. The sample holds about 20,000 clones, around 87% seen once. Sequences were obtained from CD4+ T cells from PBMCs. All receptors come from a woman aged 30 to 39 in good health.

V usage is TRBV7-2 and J usage is TRBJ2-3, with D unclear. Trimming took 6 bases from V and 2 from J, leaving 9 bases between them. The CDR3 is 13 residues long. CDR1 and CDR2 (germline): SGHTA, FQGNSA. CDR3 protein: CASRALNTDTQYF. The CDR3 nucleotides read TGTGCCAGCAGAGCCCTCAACACAGATACGCAGTATTTT.

V and J are TRBV5-1 and TRBJ1-3; unclear D gene. The CDR3 loop spans 14 amino acids. CDR1 SGHRS and CDR2 YFSETQ come from the germline V gene. V was pared by 4 bases and J by 0 bases, with 8 bases between. This CDR3 reads CASSNTGSGNTIYF. As DNA, the CDR3 is TGCGCCAGCAGCAACACGGGCTCTGGAAACACCATATATTTT. Full variable domain (remainder filled in from reference TRBV5-1 and TRBJ1-3): KAGVTQTPRYLIKTRGQQVTLSCSPISGHRSVSWYQQTPGQGLQFLFEYFSETQRNKGNFPGRFSGRQFSNSRSEMNVSTLELGDSALYLCASSNTGSGNTIYFGEGSWLTVV.

The J gene is TRBJ1-3, the V gene TRBV5-4; D gene uncertain. This CDR3 spans 14 amino acids. V was pared by 0 bases and J by 1 base, with 5 bases between. Germline V lookup: CDR1 SGHNT, CDR2 YYREEE (reference sequence). The CDR3 sequence: CASSLASSGNTIYF. CDR3 coding DNA: TGTGCCAGCAGCTTGGCCTCTTCTGGAAACACCATATATTTT.

This rearrangement joins TRBV28 to TRBJ1-2; D perhaps matches TRBD1 (6 bases). Trimming pared 7 bases from V and 7 bases from J, leaving 28 bases between. The length of the CDR3 is 17 residues. The germline CDR1 and CDR2 sequences are MDHEN and SYDVKM. DNA of the CDR3: TGTGCCAGCAACACCCTAAGCCCGGGACATAAAAAGGGTGGCTACACCTTC. Amino acids: CASNTLSPGHKKGGYTF.

The chain joins TRBV10-3 to TRBJ1-6; no definite D call. Looked up from germline, CDR1 is ENHRY and CDR2 is SYGVKD. V was shortened by 10 bases and J by 10 bases, with 26 bases between the two germline ends. The CDR3 consists of 16 residues. The DNA for the CDR3 is TGTGCCACCAATCCAAACCGAGAAACCCCTTTGTCACCCCTCCACTTT. This encodes CATNPNRETPLSPLHF.

V gene TRBV5-1 combines with J gene TRBJ1-1; possibly TRBD1 for D (5 bases). The CDR3 is 14 amino acids. Germline V CDR1 and CDR2: SGHRS, YFSETQ. V lost 1 base and J 3 bases, leaving 10 bases between the germline ends. CDR3: CASSLFAGHTEAFF. In DNA, the CDR3 is TGCGCCAGCAGCTTGTTCGCAGGGCACACTGAAGCTTTCTTT.

This clone was seen a handful of times. This chain connects TRBV30 to TRBJ1-2; TRBD1 might be the D (6 bases). The CDR3 extends over 15 amino acids. Germline V CDR1 and CDR2: GTSNPN, SVGIG (reference sequence). Trimming cost V 3 bases and J 7 bases, with 21 bases left between them. The CDR3 DNA reads TGTGCCTGGAGCTGGGCGACAGGTGGGAATAGTGGCTACACCTTC. Translated, it gives CAWSWATGGNSGYTF.

This clone was counted between two and nine times. The rearrangement joins TRBV6-1 to TRBJ2-7; D unclear. CDR3 length: 11 residues. Germline V gene data show CDR1 as MNHNS and CDR2 as SASEGT. Between the trimmed V and J ends, which lost 7 bases and 10 bases, there was a span of 14 bases. The CDR3 DNA is TGTGCCAGCACCTCGTCGGGCCGCCAGTACTTC. The encoded protein is CASTSSGRQYF.

The chain combines TRBV6-1 with TRBJ2-7, with a possible D match to TRBD2 (6 bases). The CDR3 runs 14 residues. Germline CDR1 MNHNS, CDR2 SASEGT. Trimming removed 4 bases at V and 6 bases at J, with 16 bases between. The CDR3 DNA sequence: TGTGCCAGCAGTGTTGGAGCTCTGCGGGGCGAGCAGTACTTC. Translation gives CASSVGALRGEQYF.

This chain connects TRBV27 to TRBJ2-3; TRBD1 might be the D (6 bases). V shed 7 bases and J shed 2 bases, with 13 bases lying between them. The CDR3 length is 14 residues. CDR1 is MNHEY, CDR2 SMNVEV, per germline (reference sequence). The CDR3 sequence: CASKPGHFTDTQYF. As DNA, the CDR3 is TGTGCCAGCAAACCGGGACACTTCACAGATACGCAGTATTTT.

The CDR3 protein is CASSRAGVPEAFF. CDR3 coding DNA: TGTGCCAGTAGTAGGGCGGGGGTTCCTGAAGCTTTCTTT. The chain uses TRBV19 and TRBJ1-1; D may be TRBD1 (5 bases). Germline CDR1 reads LNHDA; CDR2 reads SQIVND (reference sequence). The CDR3 has 13 residues. Trimming took off 4 bases at V and 6 bases at J, with 12 bases between the two ends.

The genes are TRBV10-3 and TRBJ1-3; 10 nucleotides align to TRBD1. CDR1 is ENHRY, CDR2 SYGVKD, per germline. With V trimmed by 3 bases and J by 1 base, 9 bases remained unmatched. This CDR3 contains 18 residues. The CDR3 nucleotides read TGTGCCATCAGTGAAGACAGGGGGCAGACTTTTTCTGGAAACACCATATATTTT. It codes for CAISEDRGQTFSGNTIYF.

V is TRBV6-5 and J is TRBJ1-2; maybe TRBD1 (5 bases). Per germline, CDR1 MNHEY and CDR2 SVGAGI. The V end was cut by 2 bases, the J end by 4 bases, with 11 bases between. The CDR3 is 14 residues long. In nucleotides, the CDR3 is TGTGCCAGCAGTTACACCAGGGTTACCTATGGCTACACCTTC. Encoded protein: CASSYTRVTYGYTF.

V and J are TRBV25-1 and TRBJ1-4; 7 nucleotides line up with TRBD1. With 6 bases clipped from V and 8 bases from J, the junction kept 9 bases outside the gene matches. Germline CDR1 and CDR2: MGHDK and SYGVNS. The CDR3 totals 14 residues. The CDR3 region is CASSWGQTGEKLFF. The CDR3 nucleotides read TGTGCCAGCAGCTGGGGACAGACGGGGGAAAAACTGTTTTTT.

The gene calls are TRBV2 and TRBJ2-7, with 8 bases aligning to TRBD1. This CDR3 is built from 15 residues. J gave up 2 bases and V 8 bases, and 11 bases lay outside the gene matches. CDR1 and CDR2 from the germline V gene are SNHLY and FYNNEI. CDR3 DNA sequence: TGTGCCAGCCAACAGGGGGAGTCATTAGCCTACGAGCAGTACTTC. It specifies CASQQGESLAYEQYF.

This chain connects TRBV9 to TRBJ2-3; no definite D call. This CDR3 has 14 residues. Per germline, CDR1 SGDLS and CDR2 YYNGEE. V lost 0 bases to trimming and J lost 6 bases, with 11 bases between them. The CDR3 sequence: CASSVGPDRDTQYF. The CDR3 DNA reads as TGTGCCAGCAGCGTAGGTCCGGACCGGGATACGCAGTATTTT.

This clone showed up just once. The chain recombines TRBV30 with TRBJ1-2; TRBD1 matches 7 bases. Germline CDR1 GTSNPN, CDR2 SVGIG (reference sequence). V gave up 4 bases and J gave up 5 bases; unmatched junction bases: 10. This CDR3 has 14 amino acids. The CDR3 nucleotides read TGTGCCTGGATTGGTAAGGACAGGTTGTATGGCTACACCTTC. This encodes CAWIGKDRLYGYTF.

This chain uses TRBV30 with TRBJ1-4; D is uncertain. From germline, CDR1 is GTSNPN and CDR2 SVGIG (reference sequence). With 2 bases removed from V and 5 bases from J, the gap between germline ends came to 0 bases. The CDR3 covers 10 residues. The CDR3 spells CAWSNEKLFF. The CDR3 coding sequence is TGTGCCTGGAGTAATGAAAAACTGTTTTTT.

The rearrangement links TRBV28 to TRBJ1-1, with D unclear. The V gene's germline CDR1 is MDHEN and CDR2 SYDVKM. V lost 5 bases and J 4 bases, leaving 11 bases between the germline ends. The CDR3 sequence is 13 residues long. CDR3 in amino acids: CASSPVRGTEAFF. The CDR3 region has the DNA TGTGCCAGCAGTCCGGTGCGTGGCACTGAAGCTTTCTTT. The complete variable domain, with remaining parts taken from reference TRBV28 and TRBJ1-1, reads DVKVTQSSRYLVKRTGEKVFLECVQDMDHENMFWYRQDPGLGLRLIYFSYDVKMKEKGDIPEGYSVSREKKERFSLILESASTNQTSMYLCASSPVRGTEAFFGQGTRLTVV.

The chain joins TRBV5-6 to TRBJ1-6; D is ambiguous. Germline CDR1 reads SGHDT; CDR2 reads YYEEEE. The CDR3 has 14 residues. V dropped 4 bases and J dropped 12 bases, with 17 bases sitting between them. In DNA, the CDR3 is TGTGCCAGCAGCACACGTAGCCGGTGGCTACCCCTCCACTTT. It translates to CASSTRSRWLPLHF.

This chain joins TRBV6-5 and TRBJ1-4; the D is unclear. The CDR3 runs to 14 residues. V was trimmed by 4 bases and J by 8 bases, leaving 14 bases between them. Germline V gene lookup returns CDR1 MNHEY and CDR2 SVGAGI. CDR3: CASSSLSAREKLFF. In nucleotides, the CDR3 is TGTGCCAGCAGTTCCCTTTCGGCGAGAGAAAAACTGTTTTTT.

V usage is TRBV28 and J usage is TRBJ1-2, with 9 bases aligning to TRBD1. Germline trimming cut 5 bases from V and 2 bases from J; bases unmatched to any gene: 3. The CDR3 covers 14 residues. CDR1 is MDHEN, CDR2 SYDVKM, per germline. CDR3 sequence: CASSPGTGNYGYTF. CDR3 coding DNA: TGTGCCAGCAGTCCCGGGACAGGGAACTATGGCTACACCTTC.